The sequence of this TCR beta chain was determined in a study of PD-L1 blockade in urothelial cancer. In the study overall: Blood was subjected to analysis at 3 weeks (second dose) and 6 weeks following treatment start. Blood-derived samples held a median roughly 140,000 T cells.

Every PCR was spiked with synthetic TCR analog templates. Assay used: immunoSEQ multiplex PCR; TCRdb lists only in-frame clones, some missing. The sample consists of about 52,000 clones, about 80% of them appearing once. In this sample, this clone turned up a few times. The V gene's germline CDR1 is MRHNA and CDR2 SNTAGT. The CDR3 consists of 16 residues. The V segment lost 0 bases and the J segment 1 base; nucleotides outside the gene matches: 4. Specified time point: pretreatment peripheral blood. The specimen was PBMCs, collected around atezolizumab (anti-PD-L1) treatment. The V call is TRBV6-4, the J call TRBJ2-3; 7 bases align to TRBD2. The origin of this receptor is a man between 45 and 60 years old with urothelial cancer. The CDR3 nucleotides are TGTGCCAGCAGTGACTCCGCGAGCGGGGGCACAGATACGCAGTATTTT. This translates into CASSDSASGGTDTQYF.